What follows is one T cell receptor beta chain and its context. Its specificity is not known. The CDR3 is 15 amino acids. Germline assignment: CDR1 LGHNA and CDR2 YSLEER. The V and J ends lost 4 bases and 4 bases, in that order; junction bases with no gene match: 6. The method was immunoSEQ multiplex PCR; TCRdb's version includes in-frame clones alone and lacks a portion of them. The sample records under 85,000 clones, over 80% being singletons. This specimen comes from a study of siplizumab effects on memory and regulatory T cells. General study points: The study found that siplizumab significantly reduced alloreactive sequences traceable to unstimulated CD4+ memory cells. In unstimulated cells, naive T cells appeared more diverse than memory T cells and seemed major alloresponse contributors. Alloreactive clones mapping to unstimulated subsets formed only a minor fraction.

This clonotype originated in a human donor in good health. This chain links TRBV4-3 with TRBJ2-5, with 10 bases aligning to TRBD2. Sequencing used Tregs sorted from blood. The CDR3 sequence is CASSPNLAGGETQYF. CDR3 coding DNA: TGCGCCAGCAGCCCTAATTTAGCGGGAGGAGAGACCCAGTACTTC.